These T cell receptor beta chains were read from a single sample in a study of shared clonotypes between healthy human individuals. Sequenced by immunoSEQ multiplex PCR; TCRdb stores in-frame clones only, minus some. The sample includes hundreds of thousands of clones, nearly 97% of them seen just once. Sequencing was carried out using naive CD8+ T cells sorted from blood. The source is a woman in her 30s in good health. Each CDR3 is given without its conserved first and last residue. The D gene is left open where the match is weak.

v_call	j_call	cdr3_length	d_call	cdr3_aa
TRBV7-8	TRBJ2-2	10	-	ASSGATGELF
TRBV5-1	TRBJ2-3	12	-	ASKAFSSTDTQY
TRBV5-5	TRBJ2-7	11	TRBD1	ASSWDRSYEQY
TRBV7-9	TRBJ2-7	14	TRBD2	ASSSSRAGGPYEQY
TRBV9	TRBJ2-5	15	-	ASSVEVGSRVEETQY
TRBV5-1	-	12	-	ASSMYRGGYEQY
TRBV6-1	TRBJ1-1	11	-	ASTPWVRTEAF
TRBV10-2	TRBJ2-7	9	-	ASTGAYEQY
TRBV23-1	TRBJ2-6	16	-	ASSQPTDAPLGANVLT
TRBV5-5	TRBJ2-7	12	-	ASSLWEGGYEQY
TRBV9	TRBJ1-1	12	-	ASSVVNRVTEAF
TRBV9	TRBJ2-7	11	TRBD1	ASHRDRCYEQY
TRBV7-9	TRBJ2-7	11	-	ASSPRDVHEQY
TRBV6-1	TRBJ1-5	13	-	ASSAEGMGNQPQH
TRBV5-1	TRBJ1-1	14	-	ASSDAPWGQNTEAF
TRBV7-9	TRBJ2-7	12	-	ASSLGVPHYEQY
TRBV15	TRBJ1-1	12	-	ATSREEGRTEAF
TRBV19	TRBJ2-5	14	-	ASSTPGPRTGETQY
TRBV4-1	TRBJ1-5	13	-	ASSRGGPSNQPQH
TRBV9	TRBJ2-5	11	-	ASSVMGVETQY
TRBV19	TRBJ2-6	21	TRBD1	ASTNTLYSGGRSPTSGANVLT
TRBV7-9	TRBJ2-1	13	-	ASSPGKHFHNEQF
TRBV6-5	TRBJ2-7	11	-	ASSYSQNYEQY
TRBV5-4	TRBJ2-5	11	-	ASSLVAEETQY
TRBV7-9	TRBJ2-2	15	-	ASRLPGSGGNTGELF
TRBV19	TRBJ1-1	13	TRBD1	ATSHRDRGITEAF
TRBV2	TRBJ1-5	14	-	ASNSDGPLSNQPQH
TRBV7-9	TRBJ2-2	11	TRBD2	AGSGWNTGELF
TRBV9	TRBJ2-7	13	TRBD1	ASSVGDRGSYEQY
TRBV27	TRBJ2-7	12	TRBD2	ASSFTGGTYEQY
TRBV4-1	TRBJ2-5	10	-	ATRGSVETQY
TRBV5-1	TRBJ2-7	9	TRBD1	ASSLGTGMY
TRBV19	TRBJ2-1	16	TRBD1	ASSSGTGGRSSYNEQF
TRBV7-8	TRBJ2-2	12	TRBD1	ASSEDRVPGELF